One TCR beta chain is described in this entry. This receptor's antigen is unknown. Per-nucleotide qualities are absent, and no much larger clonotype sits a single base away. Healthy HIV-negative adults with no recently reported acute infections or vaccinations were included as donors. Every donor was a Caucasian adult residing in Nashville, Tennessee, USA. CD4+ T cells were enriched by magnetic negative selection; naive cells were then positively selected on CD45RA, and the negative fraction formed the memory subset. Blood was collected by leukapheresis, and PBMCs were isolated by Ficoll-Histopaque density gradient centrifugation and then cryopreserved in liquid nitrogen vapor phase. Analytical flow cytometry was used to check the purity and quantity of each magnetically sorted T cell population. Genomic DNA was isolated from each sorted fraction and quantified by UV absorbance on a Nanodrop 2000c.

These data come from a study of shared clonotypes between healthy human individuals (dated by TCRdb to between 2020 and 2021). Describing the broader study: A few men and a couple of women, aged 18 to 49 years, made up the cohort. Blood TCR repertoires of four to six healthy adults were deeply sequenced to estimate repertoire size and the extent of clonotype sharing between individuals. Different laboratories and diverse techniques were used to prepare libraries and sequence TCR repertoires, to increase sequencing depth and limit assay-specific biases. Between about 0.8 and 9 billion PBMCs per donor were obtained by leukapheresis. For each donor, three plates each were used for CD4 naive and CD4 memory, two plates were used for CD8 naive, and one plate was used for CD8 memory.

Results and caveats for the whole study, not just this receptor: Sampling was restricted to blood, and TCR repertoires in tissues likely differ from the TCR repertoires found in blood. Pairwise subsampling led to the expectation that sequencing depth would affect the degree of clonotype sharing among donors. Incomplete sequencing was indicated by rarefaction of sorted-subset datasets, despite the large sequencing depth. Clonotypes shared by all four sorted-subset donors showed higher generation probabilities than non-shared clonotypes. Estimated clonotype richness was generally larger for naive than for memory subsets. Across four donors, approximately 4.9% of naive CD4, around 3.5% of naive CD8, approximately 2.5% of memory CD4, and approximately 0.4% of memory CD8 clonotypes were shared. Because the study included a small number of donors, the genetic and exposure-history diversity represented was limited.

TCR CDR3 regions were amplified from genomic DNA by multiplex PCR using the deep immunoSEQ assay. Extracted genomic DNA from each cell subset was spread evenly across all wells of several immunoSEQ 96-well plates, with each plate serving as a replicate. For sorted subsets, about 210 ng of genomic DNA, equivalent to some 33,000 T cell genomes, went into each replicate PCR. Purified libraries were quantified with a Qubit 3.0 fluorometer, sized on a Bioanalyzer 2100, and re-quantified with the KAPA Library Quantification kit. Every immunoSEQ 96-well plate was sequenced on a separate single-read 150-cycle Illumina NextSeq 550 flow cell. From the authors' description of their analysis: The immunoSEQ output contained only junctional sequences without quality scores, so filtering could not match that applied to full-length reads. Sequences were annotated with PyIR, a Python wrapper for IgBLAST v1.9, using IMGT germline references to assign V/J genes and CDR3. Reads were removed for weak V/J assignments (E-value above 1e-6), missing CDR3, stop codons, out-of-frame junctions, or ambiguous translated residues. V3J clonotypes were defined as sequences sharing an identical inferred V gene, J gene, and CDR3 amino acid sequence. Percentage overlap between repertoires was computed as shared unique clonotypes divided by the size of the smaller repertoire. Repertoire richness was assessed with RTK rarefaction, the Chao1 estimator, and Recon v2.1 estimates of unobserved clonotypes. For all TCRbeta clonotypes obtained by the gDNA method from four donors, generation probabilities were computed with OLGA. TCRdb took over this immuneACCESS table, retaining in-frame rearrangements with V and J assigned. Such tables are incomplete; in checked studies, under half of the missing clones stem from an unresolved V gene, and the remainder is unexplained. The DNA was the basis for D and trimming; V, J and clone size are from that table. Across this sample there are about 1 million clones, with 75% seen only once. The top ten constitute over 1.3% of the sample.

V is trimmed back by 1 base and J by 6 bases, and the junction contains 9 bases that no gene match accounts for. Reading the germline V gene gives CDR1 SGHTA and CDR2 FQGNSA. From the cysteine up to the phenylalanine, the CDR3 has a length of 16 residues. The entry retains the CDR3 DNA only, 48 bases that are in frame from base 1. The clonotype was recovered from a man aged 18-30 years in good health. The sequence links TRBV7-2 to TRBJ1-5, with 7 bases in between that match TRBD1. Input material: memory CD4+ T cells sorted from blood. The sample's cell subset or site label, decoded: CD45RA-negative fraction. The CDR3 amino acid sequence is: CASSLGRSAGGQPQHF. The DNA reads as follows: TGTGCCAGCAGCTTAGGCAGGTCGGCAGGGGGTCAGCCCCAGCATTTT.